This TCR beta chain is drawn from a study of T cell responses to AZD1222 COVID-19 vaccine. Study-wide findings and caveats: White British ancestry dominated among donors, who included more females, and clonal diversity was possibly underestimated. Close to half of all spike-specific TCRs reportedly target regions of the variants that are unmutated. The study identified only five or six AZD1222 recipients as seropositive at baseline.

Only in-frame clones appear in the TCRdb table, and some are missing; sequencing was by immunoSEQ multiplex PCR. The ten most abundant clones cover approximately 2% of a sample with 150,000 or so clones. Germline CDR1 is SGHRS and CDR2 is YFSETQ. V shed 0 bases, J shed 6 bases, and the junction held 7 bases outside the gene matches. This CDR3 is 17 amino acids long. Regarding this clone: Antigen unknown.

The TCR comes from an adult in good health. Sequences were obtained from peripheral blood. The J gene is TRBJ2-1, the V gene TRBV5-1; TRBD2 agrees at 12 bases. The CDR3 coding sequence is TGCGCCAGCAGCTTGGTACTAGCGGGGGGTTCTGGCAATGAGCAGTTCTTC. Encoded protein: CASSLVLAGGSGNEQFF.